There are many counts of the clone carrying this T cell receptor (beta chain). The sample belongs to a study of regulatory T cells in long-lasting Graves disease. Turning to the study itself: A definition of persistent Graves' disease required over 5 years of antithyroid drugs plus positive TSH receptor antibodies.

V shed 1 base and J shed 3 bases, with 13 bases lying between them. The CDR3 extends over 15 amino acids. Germline CDR1 SNHLY, CDR2 FYNNEI. To make TCR beta libraries, researchers used iRepertoire HTBI primers and Arm-PCR of CDR3 regions. Via MiXCR, TCRdb re-called the multiplex PCR reads, giving one row per CDR3 protein. The table records more than 300,000 distinct CDR3 sequences, about 18% of them present only once. Time point noted: persistent/refractory GD, antithyroid drugs over 5 years with positive TRAb. With RNA extracted from PBMCs as input, the TCR library was made. Sequenced here: peripheral blood mononuclear cells (PBMCs), sampled when the disease was refractory, from a patient treated with antithyroid drugs. This TCR came from a female donor with Graves disease. J is TRBJ2-7 and V is TRBV2, with no clear D. CDR3 protein: CASSEGGSPNYEQYF. The CDR3, as DNA: TGTGCCAGCAGTGAAGGTGGAAGCCCTAACTACGAGCAGTACTTC. Based on the CDR3 plus reference TRBV2 and TRBJ2-7, the full variable domain is EPEVTQTPSHQVTQMGQEVILRCVPISNHLYFYWYRQILGQKVEFLVSFYNNEISEKSEIFDDQFSVERPDGSNFTLKIRSTKLEDSAMYFCASSEGGSPNYEQYFGPGTRLTVT.